This T cell receptor (beta chain) was recovered during a study of PD-1 blockade in classical Hodgkin lymphoma. Study observations and caveats: Researchers reported that CD4+ TCR diversity, though not CD8+, rose significantly by C4D1.

V was clipped by 4 bases and J by 0 bases; unmatched bases: 4. There are 15 residues in the CDR3. In germline, CDR1 is SGHRS, CDR2 YFSETQ. Clones were sequenced by immunoSEQ multiplex PCR, and TCRdb holds only the in-frame ones, with some missing. In the table there are about 94,000 clones, roughly 89% of which are singletons. Every patient experienced relapse after autologous stem cell transplantation, and brentuximab vedotin exposure varied. Complete response, partial response or progressive disease made up the best responses. Details on this clone: What it binds is unknown.

The sample consisted of peripheral blood mononuclear cells (PBMCs), taken before the second cycle of nivolumab. The clonotype originates from a human donor with classical Hodgkin lymphoma. The V and J genes are TRBV5-1 and TRBJ2-3; 8 bases line up with TRBD1. CDR3 in amino acids: CASSLTGASTDTQYF. The CDR3 bases are TGCGCCAGCAGCCTGACAGGGGCCAGCACAGATACGCAGTATTTT.